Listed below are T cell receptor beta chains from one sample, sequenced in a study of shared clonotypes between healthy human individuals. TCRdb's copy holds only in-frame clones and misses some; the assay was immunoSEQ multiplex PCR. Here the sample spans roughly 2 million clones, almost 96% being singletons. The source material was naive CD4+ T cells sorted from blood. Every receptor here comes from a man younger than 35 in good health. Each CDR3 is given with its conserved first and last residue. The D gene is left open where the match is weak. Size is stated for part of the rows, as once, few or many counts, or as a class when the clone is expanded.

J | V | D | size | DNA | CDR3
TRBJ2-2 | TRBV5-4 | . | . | TGTGCCAGCAGCCAGCTGGGGTGGACCGGGGAGCTGTTTTTT | CASSQLGWTGELFF
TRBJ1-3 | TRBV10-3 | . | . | TGTGCCACCGGACCCCCGGCGGCCTCTGGAAACACCATATATTTT | CATGPPAASGNTIYF
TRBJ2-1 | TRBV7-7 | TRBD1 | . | TGTGCTAGAAGGGACAGGGGCCAAAGCTCCTACAATGAGCAGTTCTTC | CARRDRGQSSYNEQFF
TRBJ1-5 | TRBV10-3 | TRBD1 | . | TGTGCCATCAGTGAGGGCCTACAGGGGAATCAGCCCCAGCATTTT | CAISEGLQGNQPQHF
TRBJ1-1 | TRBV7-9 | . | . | TGTGCCAGCAGCTTGATGGCCGGGGAAGCTTTCTTT | CASSLMAGEAFF
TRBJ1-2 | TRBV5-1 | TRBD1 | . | TGCGCCAGCAGCCCAGAAGGGACAGGGATGGGCTTATTGGGCTACACCTTC | CASSPEGTGMGLLGYTF
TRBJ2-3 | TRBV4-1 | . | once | TGCGCCAGCAGCCACCTACTAGGACAGCGGATCACAGATACGCAGTATTTT | CASSHLLGQRITDTQYF
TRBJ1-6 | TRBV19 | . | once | TGTGCCAGTACCGTTCTCGGGGTAGCCGGCTCACCCCTCCACTTT | CASTVLGVAGSPLHF
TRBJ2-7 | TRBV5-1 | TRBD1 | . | TGCGCCAGCAGCCTCGGACAGGTCCCGTCCTACGAGCAGTACTTC | CASSLGQVPSYEQYF
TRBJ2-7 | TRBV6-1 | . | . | TGTGCCAGCAGTGAAGCCCGGAGGGGGTACGAGCAGTACTTC | CASSEARRGYEQYF
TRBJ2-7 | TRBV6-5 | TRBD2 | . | TGTGCCAGCAGTTCTACGGGGGGGGAGCAGTACTTC | CASSSTGGEQYF
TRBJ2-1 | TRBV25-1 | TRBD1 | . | TGTGCCAGCAGTGAGGGGACAGCGAGCTCCTACAATGAGCAGTTCTTC | CASSEGTASSYNEQFF
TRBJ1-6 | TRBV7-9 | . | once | TGTGCCAGCAGCCCGACGGCCTATAATTCACCCCTCCACTTT | CASSPTAYNSPLHF
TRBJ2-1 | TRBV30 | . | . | TGTGCCTGGAGTCTCGACGCGGGTTACAATGAGCAGTTCTTC | CAWSLDAGYNEQFF
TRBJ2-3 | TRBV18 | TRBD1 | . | TGTGCCAGCTCACCGAAGGGAGGACAGGGCGCAAAAGATACGCAGTATTTT | CASSPKGGQGAKDTQYF
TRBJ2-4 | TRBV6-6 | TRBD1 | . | TGTGCCAGCACCACAGGGACAGTTGCCAAAAACATTCAGTACTTC | CASTTGTVAKNIQYF
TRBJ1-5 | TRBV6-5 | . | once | TGTGCCAGCAGTTACAATGGGGATAGCAATCAGCCCCAGCATTTT | CASSYNGDSNQPQHF
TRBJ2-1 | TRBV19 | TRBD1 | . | TGTGCCAGTAGTATAGAGGGACAGAAGCAGTTCTTC | CASSIEGQKQFF
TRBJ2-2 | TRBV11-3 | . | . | TGTGCCAGCAGGTGGGGGGACACCGGGGAGCTGTTTTTT | CASRWGDTGELFF
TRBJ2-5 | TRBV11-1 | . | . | TGTGCCAGCAGCTTTGGCCAGGGGATGGAGACCCAGTACTTC | CASSFGQGMETQYF
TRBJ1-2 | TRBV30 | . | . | TGTGCCTGGAGTCCAACCCATGGCTACACCTTC | CAWSPTHGYTF
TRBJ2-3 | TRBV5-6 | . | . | TGTGCCAGCAGCCGCGACAGCACAGATACGCAGTATTTT | CASSRDSTDTQYF
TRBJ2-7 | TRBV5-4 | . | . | TGTGCCAGCAGCTCGCTTGGAGGGGGGGGAACCTACGAGCAGTACTTC | CASSSLGGGGTYEQYF
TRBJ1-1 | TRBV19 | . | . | TGTGCCAGTAGTTCATGGGGCAGTAAGAGCACTGAAGCTTTCTTT | CASSSWGSKSTEAFF
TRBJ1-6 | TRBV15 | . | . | TGTGCCACCAGCCGGACCCAGGGGATGGGTTCACCCCTCCACTTT | CATSRTQGMGSPLHF
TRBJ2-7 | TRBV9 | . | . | TGTGCCAGCAGCGTGGGCCTTGGGGCCGTCGAGCAGTACTTC | CASSVGLGAVEQYF
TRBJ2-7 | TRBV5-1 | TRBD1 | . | TGCGCCAGCAGCCGAACCGGGACAGAGTCCTACGAGCAGTACTTC | CASSRTGTESYEQYF
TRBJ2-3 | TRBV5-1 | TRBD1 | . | TGCGCCAGCAGCGACGGACTGACAGGGGTGTATGGAGATACGCAGTATTTT | CASSDGLTGVYGDTQYF
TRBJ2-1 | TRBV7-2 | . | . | TGTGCCAGCAGCTTAGCACTAGTTCCGAGCGAGTTCTTC | CASSLALVPSEFF
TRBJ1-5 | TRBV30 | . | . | TGTGCCTGGGCGGGGCAGCGAAACAATCAGCCCCAGCATTTT | CAWAGQRNNQPQHF
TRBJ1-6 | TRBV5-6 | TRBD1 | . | TGTGCCAGCAGCGACCGGGACAGGGTGTATTTCTCCTATAATTCACCCCTCCACTTT | CASSDRDRVYFSYNSPLHF
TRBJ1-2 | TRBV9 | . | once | TGTGCCAGCAGCGTAGATTTAGAGGGCAGCGGATCCTATGGCTACACCTTC | CASSVDLEGSGSYGYTF
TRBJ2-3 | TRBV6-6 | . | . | TGTGCCAGCAGTTACCGGGCCCGCGCGGGAGATACGCAGTATTTT | CASSYRARAGDTQYF
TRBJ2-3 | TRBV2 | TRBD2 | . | TGTGCCAGCAGTGAAGCCTCGGGGCTAGCGGGAGACACAGATACGCAGTATTTT | CASSEASGLAGDTDTQYF
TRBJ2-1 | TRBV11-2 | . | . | TGTGCCAGCAGCCCGGGGATGAACAATGAGCAGTTCTTC | CASSPGMNNEQFF
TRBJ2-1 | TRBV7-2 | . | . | TGTGCCAGCAGCTTAAACCCCTACAATGAGCAGTTCTTC | CASSLNPYNEQFF
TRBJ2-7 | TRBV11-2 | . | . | TGTGCCAGCAGCTTAGAATCCGGCAGATCCTACGAGCAGTACTTC | CASSLESGRSYEQYF
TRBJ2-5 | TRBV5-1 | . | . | TGCGCCAGCAGCTTGGTAGTTCGGGAGACCCAGTACTTC | CASSLVVRETQYF
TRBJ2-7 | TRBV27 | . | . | TGTGCCAGCAGGGCTCAGGGAAGCCAGTACTTC | CASRAQGSQYF
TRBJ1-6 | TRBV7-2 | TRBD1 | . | TGTGCCAGCAGACCCCAGGGGGGGATCTATAATTCACCCCTCCACTTT | CASRPQGGIYNSPLHF
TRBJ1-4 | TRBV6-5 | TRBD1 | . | TGTGCCAGCAGCGGACAGGGGGCGAAAAAACTGTTTTTT | CASSGQGAKKLFF
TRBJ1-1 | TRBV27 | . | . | TGTGCCAGCAGTTCCCCAGGCACTGAAGCTTTCTTT | CASSSPGTEAFF
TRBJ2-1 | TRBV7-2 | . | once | TGTGCCAGCAGCTTAGCCCTAGCGCTCTACAATGAGCAGTTCTTC | CASSLALALYNEQFF
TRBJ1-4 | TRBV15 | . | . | TGTGCCACCAGCAGGGACAGCAGAGGGGAAAAACTGTTTTTT | CATSRDSRGEKLFF
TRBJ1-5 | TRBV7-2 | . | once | TGTGCCAGCAGCTTAGTCGGGGGCGCAGGTCAGCCCCAGCATTTT | CASSLVGGAGQPQHF
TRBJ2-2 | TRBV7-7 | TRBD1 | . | TGTGCTAGCAGCCTCGGACAGGGGGCGGGGGAGCTGTTTTTT | CASSLGQGAGELFF
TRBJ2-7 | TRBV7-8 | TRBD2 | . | TGTGCCAGCAGCATCGGGACTAGCGGGAGAGTAACAAGCTACGAGCAGTACTTC | CASSIGTSGRVTSYEQYF
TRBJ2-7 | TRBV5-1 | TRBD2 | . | TGCGCCAGCAGCTCCGGGGGACTAGCGGGATCCTACGAGCAGTACTTC | CASSSGGLAGSYEQYF
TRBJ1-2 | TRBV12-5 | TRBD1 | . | TGTGCTAGTGGTTTGGCTGACAGGGAAGGTGGCTACACCTTC | CASGLADREGGYTF
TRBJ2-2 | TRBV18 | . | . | TGTGCCACCGAACAGGGAGTGAACACCGGGGAGCTGTTTTTT | CATEQGVNTGELFF
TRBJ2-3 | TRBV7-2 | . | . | TGTGCCAGCAGCCCCGAAATTCCGCAGTATTTT | CASSPEIPQYF
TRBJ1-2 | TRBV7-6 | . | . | TGTGCCAGCAGCTTAGTATCGGGAGGAAACTATGGCTACACCTTC | CASSLVSGGNYGYTF
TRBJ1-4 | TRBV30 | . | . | TGTGCCTGGAGTGTACGGAGGGATGAAAAACTGTTTTTT | CAWSVRRDEKLFF
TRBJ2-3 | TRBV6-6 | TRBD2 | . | TGTGCCAGCAAAGGGACTAGCGCGTTTGATACGCAGTATTTT | CASKGTSAFDTQYF
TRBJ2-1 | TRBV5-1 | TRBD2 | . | TGCGCCAGCAGCTTGGGACTAGCGGGGGGCCAGAGCTCCTACAATGAGCAGTTCTTC | CASSLGLAGGQSSYNEQFF